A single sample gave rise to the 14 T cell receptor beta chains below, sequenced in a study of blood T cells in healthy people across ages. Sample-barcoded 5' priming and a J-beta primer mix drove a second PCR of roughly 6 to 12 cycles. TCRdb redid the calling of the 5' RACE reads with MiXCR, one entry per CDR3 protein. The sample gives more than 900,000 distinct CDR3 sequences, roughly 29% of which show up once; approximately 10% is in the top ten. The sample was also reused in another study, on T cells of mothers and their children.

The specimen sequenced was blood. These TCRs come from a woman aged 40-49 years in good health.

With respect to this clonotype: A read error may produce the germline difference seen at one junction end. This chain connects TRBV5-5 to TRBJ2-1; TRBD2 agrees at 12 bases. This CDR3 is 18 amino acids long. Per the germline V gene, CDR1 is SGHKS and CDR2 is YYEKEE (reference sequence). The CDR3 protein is CAGSLGLAGGISYNEQFF. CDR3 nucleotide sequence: TGTGCCGGCAGCTTGGGTCTAGCGGGGGGGATCTCCTACAATGAGCAGTTCTTC.

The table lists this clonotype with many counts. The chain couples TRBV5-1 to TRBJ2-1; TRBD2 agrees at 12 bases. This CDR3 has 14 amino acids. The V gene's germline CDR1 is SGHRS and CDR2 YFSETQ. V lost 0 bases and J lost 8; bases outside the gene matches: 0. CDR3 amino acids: CASSLGTSGDEQFF. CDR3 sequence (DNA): TGCGCCAGCAGCTTGGGGACTAGCGGGGATGAGCAGTTCTTC.

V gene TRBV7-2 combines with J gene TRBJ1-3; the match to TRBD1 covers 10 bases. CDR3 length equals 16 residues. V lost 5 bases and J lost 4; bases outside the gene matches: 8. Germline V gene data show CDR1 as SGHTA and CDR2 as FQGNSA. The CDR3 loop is CASSPRQGARGNTIYF. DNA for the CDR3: TGTGCCAGCAGCCCTCGACAGGGGGCTCGAGGAAACACCATATATTTT.

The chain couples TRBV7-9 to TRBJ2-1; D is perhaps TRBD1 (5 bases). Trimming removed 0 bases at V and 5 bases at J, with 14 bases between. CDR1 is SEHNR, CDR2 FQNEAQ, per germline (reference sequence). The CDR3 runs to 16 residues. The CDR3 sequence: CASSLAGKGPHNEQFF. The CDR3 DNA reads TGTGCCAGCAGCTTAGCGGGGAAGGGGCCCCACAATGAGCAGTTCTTC.

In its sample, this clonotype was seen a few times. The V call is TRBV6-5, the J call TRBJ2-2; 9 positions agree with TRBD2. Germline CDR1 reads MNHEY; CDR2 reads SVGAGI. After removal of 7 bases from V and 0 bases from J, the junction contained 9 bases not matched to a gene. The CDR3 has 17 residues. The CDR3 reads CASNSPSGGTNTGELFF. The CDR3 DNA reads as TGTGCCAGCAATTCCCCAAGCGGGGGGACGAACACCGGGGAGCTGTTTTTT.

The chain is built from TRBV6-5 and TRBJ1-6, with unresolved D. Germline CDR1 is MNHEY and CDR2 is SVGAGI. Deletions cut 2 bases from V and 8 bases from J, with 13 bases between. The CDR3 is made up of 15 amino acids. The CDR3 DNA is TGTGCCAGCAGTTACAGAGGGCGTATTGATTCACCCCTCCACTTT. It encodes CASSYRGRIDSPLHF.

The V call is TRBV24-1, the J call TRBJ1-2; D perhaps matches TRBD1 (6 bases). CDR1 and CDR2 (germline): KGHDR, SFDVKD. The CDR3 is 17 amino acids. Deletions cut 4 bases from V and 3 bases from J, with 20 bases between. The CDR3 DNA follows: TGTGCCACCAGTGACCTCGATTCAGGGGACGGAGACTATGGCTACACCTTC. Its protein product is CATSDLDSGDGDYGYTF.

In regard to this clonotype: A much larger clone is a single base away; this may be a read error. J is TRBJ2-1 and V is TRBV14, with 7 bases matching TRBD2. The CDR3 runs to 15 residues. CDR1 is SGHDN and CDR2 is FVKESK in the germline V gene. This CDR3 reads CASSQGSRGVYEQCF. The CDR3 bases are TGTGCCAGCAGCCAAGGTTCCCGGGGGGTCTATGAGCAGTGCTTC. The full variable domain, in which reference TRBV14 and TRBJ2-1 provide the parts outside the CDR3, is EAGVTQFPSHSVIEKGQTVTLRCDPISGHDNLYWYRRVMGKEIKFLLHFVKESKQDESGMPNNRFLAERTGGTYSTLKVQPAELEDSGVYFCASSQGSRGVYEQCFGPGTRLTVL.

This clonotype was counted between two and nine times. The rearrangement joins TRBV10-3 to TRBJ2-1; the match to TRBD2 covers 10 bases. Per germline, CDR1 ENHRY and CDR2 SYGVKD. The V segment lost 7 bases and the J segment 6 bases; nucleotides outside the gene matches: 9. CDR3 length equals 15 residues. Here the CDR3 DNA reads TGTGCCATCACGGGGACCGGGACTAGCGTCAATGAGCAGTTCTTC. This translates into CAITGTGTSVNEQFF.

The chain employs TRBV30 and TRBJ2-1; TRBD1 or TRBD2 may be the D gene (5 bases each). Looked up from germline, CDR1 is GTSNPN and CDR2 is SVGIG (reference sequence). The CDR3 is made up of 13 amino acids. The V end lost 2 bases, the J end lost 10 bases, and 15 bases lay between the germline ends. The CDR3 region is CAWSWGRIQEQFF. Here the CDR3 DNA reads TGTGCCTGGAGTTGGGGACGGATACAGGAGCAGTTCTTC.

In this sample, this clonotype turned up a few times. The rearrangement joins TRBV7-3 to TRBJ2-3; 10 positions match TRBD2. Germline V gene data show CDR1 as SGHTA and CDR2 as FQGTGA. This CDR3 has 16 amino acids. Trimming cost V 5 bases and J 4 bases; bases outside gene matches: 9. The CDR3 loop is CASSLGSSGGADTQYF. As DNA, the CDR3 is TGTGCCAGCAGCCTAGGGTCCAGCGGGGGGGCAGATACGCAGTATTTT. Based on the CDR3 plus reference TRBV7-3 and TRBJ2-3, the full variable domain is GAGVSQTPSNKVTEKGKYVELRCDPISGHTALYWYRQSLGQGPEFLIYFQGTGAADDSGLPNDRFFAVRPEGSVSTLKIQRTERGDSAVYLCASSLGSSGGADTQYFGPGTRLTVL.

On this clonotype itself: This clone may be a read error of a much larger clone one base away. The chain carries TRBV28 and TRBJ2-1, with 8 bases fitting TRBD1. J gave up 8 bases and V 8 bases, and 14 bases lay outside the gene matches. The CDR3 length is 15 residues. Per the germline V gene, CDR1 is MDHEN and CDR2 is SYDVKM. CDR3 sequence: CASGSYLDRGDEQFF. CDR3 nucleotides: TGTGCCAGCGGTTCCTATCTCGACAGGGGCGATGAGCAGTTCTTC.

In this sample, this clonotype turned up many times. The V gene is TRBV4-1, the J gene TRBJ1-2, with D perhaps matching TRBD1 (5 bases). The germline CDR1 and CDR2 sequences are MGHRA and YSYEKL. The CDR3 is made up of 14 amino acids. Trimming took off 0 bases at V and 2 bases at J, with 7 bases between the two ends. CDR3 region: CASSQDAGNYGYTF. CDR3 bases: TGCGCCAGCAGCCAAGATGCAGGGAACTATGGCTACACCTTC.

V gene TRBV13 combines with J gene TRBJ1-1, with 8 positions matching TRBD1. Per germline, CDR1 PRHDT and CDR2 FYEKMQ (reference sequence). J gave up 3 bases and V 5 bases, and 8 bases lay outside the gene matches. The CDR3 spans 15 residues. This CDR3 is CASSDQGAGDTEAFF. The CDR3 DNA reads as TGTGCCAGCAGCGATCAGGGGGCAGGGGACACTGAAGCTTTCTTT. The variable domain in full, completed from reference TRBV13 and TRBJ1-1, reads AAGVIQSPRHLIKEKRETATLKCYPIPRHDTVYWYQQGPGQDPQFLISFYEKMQSDKGSIPDRFSAQQFSDYHSELNMSSLELGDSALYFCASSDQGAGDTEAFFGQGTRLTVV.